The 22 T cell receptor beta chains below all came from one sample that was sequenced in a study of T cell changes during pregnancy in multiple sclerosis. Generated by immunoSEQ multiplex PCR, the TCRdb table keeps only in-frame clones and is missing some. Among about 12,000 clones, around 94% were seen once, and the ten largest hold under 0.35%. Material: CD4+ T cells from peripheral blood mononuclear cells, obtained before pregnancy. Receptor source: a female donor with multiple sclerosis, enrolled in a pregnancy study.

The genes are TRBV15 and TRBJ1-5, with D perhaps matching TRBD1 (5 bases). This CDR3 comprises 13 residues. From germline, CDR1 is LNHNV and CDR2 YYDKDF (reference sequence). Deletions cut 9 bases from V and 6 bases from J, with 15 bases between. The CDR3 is CATSSLGGQPQHF. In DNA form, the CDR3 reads TGTGCCACGTCGTCTTTGGGGGGTCAGCCCCAGCATTTT.

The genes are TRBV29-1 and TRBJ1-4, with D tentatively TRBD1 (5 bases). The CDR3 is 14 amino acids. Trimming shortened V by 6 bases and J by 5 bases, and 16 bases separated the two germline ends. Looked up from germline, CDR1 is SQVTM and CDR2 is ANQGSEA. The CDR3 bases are TGCAGCGTCGCGGGTGGGGGGAAGAATGAAAAACTGTTTTTT. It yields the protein CSVAGGGKNEKLFF.

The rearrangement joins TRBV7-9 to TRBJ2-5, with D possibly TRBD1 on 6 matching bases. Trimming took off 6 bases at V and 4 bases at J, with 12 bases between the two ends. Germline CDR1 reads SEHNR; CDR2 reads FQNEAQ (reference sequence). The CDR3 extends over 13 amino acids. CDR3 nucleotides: TGTGCCAGCAGACACAGGGAGCGAGAGACCCAGTACTTC. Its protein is CASRHRERETQYF.

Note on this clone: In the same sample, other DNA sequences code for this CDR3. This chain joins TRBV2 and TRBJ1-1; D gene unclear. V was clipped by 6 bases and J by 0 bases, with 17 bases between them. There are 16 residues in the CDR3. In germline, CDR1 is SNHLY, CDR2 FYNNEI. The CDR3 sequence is CASSESRLGLNTEAFF. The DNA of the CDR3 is TGTGCCAGCAGCGAGTCGAGACTTGGGTTGAACACTGAAGCTTTCTTT.

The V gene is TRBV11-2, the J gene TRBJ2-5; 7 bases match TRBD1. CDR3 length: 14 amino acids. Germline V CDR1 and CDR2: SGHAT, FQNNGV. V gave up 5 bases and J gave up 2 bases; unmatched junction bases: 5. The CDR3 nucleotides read TGTGCCAGCAGCGTCGGACAGGTACAAGAGACCCAGTACTTC. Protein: CASSVGQVQETQYF.

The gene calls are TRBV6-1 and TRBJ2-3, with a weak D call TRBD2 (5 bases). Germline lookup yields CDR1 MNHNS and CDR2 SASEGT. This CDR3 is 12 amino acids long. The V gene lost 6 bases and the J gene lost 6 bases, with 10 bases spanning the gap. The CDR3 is CASRRSGDTQYF. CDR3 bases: TGTGCCAGCAGGCGGTCGGGGGATACGCAGTATTTT.

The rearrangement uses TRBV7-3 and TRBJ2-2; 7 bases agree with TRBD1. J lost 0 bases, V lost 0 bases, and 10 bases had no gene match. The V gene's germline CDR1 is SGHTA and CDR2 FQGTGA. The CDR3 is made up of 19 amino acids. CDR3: CASSLTSLSGTANTGELFF. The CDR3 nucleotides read TGTGCCAGCAGCTTAACCTCTCTCTCCGGGACAGCGAACACCGGGGAGCTGTTTTTT.

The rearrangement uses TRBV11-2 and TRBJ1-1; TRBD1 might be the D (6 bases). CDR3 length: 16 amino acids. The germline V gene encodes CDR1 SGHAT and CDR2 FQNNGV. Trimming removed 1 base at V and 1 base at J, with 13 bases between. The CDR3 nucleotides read TGTGCCAGCAGCTTAGGAGGTAGGGGGGGGAACACTGAAGCTTTCTTT. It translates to CASSLGGRGGNTEAFF.

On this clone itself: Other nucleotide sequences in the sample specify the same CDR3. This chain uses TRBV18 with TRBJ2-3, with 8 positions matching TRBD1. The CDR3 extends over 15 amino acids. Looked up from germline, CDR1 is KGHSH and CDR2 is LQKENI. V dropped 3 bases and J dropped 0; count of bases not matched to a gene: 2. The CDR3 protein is CASSPQGASTDTQYF. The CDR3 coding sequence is TGTGCCAGCTCACCTCAGGGGGCGAGCACAGATACGCAGTATTTT.

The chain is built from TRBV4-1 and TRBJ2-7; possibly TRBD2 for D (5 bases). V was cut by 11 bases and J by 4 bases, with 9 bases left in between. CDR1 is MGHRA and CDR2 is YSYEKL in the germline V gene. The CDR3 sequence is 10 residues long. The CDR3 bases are TGCGCCCCTTCGGGATACGAGCAGTACTTC. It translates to CAPSGYEQYF.

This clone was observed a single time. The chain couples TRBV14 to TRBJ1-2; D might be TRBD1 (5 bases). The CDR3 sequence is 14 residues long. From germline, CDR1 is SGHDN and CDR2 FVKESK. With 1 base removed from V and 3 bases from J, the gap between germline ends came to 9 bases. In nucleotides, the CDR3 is TGTGCCAGCAGCCAAGTAGGGGATGACTATGGCTACACCTTC. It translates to CASSQVGDDYGYTF.

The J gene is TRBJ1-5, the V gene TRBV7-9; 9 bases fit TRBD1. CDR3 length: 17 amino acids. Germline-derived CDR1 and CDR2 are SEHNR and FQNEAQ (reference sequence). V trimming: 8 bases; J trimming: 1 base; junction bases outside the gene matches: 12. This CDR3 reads CASVPWTGDRSNQPQHF. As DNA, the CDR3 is TGTGCCAGCGTACCGTGGACAGGGGATAGGAGCAATCAGCCCCAGCATTTT.

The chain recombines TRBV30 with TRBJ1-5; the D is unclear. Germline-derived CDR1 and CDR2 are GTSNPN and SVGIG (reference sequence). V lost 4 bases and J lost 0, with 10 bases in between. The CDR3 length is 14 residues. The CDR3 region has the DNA TGTGCCTGGACGGCTCAGGTTAGCAATCAGCCCCAGCATTTT. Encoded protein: CAWTAQVSNQPQHF. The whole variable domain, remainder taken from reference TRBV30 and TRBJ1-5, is SQTIHQWPATLVQPVGSPLSLECTVEGTSNPNLYWYRQAAGRGLQLLFYSVGIGQISSEVPQNLSASRPQDRQFILSSKKLLLSDSGFYLCAWTAQVSNQPQHFGDGTRLSIL.

CDR3 DNA: TGTGCCAGCAGCTTAGGGGCCTTCACAGATACGCAGTATTTT. The encoded protein is CASSLGAFTDTQYF. The chain carries TRBV7-3 and TRBJ2-3; perhaps TRBD1 as D (5 bases). Per germline, CDR1 SGHTA and CDR2 FQGTGA. This CDR3 has 14 amino acids. V was cut by 2 bases and J by 2 bases, with 8 bases left in between. The full variable domain, completed using reference TRBV7-3 and TRBJ2-3, is GAGVSQTPSNKVTEKGKYVELRCDPISGHTALYWYRQSLGQGPEFLIYFQGTGAADDSGLPNDRFFAVRPEGSVSTLKIQRTERGDSAVYLCASSLGAFTDTQYFGPGTRLTVL.

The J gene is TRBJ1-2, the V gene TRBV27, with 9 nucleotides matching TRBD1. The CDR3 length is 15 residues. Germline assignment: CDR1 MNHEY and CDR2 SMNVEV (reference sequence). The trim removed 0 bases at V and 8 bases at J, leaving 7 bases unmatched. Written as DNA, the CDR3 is TGTGCCAGCAGTTTATCGCTTGGGACAGGGCGCGGCTACACCTTC. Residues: CASSLSLGTGRGYTF.

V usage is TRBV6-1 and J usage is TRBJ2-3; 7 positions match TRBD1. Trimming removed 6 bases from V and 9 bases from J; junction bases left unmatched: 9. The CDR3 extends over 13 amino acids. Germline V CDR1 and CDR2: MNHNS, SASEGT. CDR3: CASRRDSGTTQYF. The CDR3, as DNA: TGTGCCAGCAGAAGGGACAGTGGGACCACGCAGTATTTT.

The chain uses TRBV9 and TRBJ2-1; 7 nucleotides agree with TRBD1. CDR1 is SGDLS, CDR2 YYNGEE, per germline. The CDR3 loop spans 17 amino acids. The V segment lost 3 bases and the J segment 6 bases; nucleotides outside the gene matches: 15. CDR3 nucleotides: TGTGCCAGCAGCGCTCTCCGGGACAGCCTCCGGCCCAATGAGCAGTTCTTC. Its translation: CASSALRDSLRPNEQFF.

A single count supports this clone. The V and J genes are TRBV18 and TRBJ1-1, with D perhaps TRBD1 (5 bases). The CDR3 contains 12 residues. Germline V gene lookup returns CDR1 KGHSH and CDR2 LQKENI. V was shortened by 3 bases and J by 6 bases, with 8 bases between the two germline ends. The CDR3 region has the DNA TGTGCCAGCTCACCGGGAGGGGCTGAAGCTTTCTTT. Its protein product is CASSPGGAEAFF.

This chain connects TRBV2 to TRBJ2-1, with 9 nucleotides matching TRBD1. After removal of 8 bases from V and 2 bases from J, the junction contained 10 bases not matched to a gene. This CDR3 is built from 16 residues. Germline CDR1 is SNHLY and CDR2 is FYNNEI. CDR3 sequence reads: CASEKLRDRAYNEQFF. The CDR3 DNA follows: TGTGCCAGCGAAAAACTGAGGGACAGGGCCTACAATGAGCAGTTCTTC.

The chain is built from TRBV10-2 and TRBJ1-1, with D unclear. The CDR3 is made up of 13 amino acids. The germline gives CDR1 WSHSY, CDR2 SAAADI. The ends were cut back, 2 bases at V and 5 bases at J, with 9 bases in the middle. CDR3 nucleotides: TGCGCCAGCAGTGAGGGAGGGTGGACTGAAGCTTTCTTT. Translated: CASSEGGWTEAFF.

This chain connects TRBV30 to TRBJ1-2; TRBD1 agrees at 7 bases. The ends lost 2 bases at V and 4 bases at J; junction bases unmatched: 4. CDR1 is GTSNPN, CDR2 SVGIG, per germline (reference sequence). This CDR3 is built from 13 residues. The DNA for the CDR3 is TGTGCCTGGAGTCCGGGGGACAGCTATGGCTACACCTTC. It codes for CAWSPGDSYGYTF.

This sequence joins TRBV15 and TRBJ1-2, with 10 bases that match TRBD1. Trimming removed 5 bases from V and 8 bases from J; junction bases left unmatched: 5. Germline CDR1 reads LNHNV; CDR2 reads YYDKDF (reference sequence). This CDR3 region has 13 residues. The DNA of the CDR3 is TGTGCCACCAGCGAGGGACAGGGGAAAGGCTACACCTTC. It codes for CATSEGQGKGYTF.